This T cell receptor beta chain is drawn from a study of blood T cells in healthy people across ages. Sample-barcoded 5' priming and a J-beta primer mix drove a second PCR of about 6 to 12 cycles. TCRdb fed the 5' RACE reads into MiXCR, producing one record per CDR3 protein. This sample carries about 280,000 distinct CDR3 sequences, roughly 27% of them seen once, and the ten largest clones take roughly 28%. The CDR3 sequence is 16 residues long. Trimming removed 1 base from V and 0 bases from J; junction bases left unmatched: 3. From germline, CDR1 is DFQATT and CDR2 SNEGSKA (reference sequence). This clonotype was found a few times.

Sequenced material: blood. The chain combines TRBV20-1 with TRBJ2-1, with 10 nucleotides matching TRBD2. The receptor was derived from a woman aged 70 to 79 in good health. DNA for the CDR3: TGCAGTGCTAGAGTAGCGGGAGGTAGCTCCTACAATGAGCAGTTCTTC. This translates into CSARVAGGSSYNEQFF.